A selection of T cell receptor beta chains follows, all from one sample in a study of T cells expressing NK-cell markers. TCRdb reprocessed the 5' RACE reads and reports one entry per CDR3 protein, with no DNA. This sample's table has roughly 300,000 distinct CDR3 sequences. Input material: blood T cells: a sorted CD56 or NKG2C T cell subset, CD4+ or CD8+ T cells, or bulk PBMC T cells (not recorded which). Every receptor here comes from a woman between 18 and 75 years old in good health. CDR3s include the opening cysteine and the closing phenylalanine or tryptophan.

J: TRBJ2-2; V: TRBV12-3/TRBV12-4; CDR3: CASKGGPNTGELFF
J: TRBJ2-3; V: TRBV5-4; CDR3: CASSLARQGTDTQYF
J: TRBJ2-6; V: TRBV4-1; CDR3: CASSQVGREAGANVLTF
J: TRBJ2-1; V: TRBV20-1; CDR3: CSATLAGSSYNEQFF
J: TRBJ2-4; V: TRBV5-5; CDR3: CASSLSPGVTFF
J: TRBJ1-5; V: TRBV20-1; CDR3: CSALLGQGQLNQPQHF
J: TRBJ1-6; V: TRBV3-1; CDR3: CASSPGTDNSPLHF
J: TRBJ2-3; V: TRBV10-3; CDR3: CAIRRGATGDTQYF
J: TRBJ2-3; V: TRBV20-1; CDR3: CSPRRDRGTDTQYF
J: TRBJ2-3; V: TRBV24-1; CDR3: CATSEGDRGTGDTQYF
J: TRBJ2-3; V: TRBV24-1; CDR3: CATSDSASGEGPRDTQYF
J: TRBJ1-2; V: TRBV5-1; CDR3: CASSWRPGQTNYGYTF
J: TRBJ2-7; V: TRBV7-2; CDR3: CASSVTSGRAPEQYF
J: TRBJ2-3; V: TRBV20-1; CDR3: CSAKTSGYTDTQYF
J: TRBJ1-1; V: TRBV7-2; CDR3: CASSFMGTANTEAFF
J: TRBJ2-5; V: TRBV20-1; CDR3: CSARLAGGAQETQYF
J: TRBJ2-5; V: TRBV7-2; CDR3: CASSFSPKYQETQYF
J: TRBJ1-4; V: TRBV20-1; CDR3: CSATDTQAANEKLFF
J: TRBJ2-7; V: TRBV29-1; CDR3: CSVRGQAIWEQYF
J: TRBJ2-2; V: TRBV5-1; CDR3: CASSPSPTGELFF
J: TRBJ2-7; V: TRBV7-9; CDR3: CASSLSSGSLEQYF
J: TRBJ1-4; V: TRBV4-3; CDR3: CASSRAGTATNEKLFF
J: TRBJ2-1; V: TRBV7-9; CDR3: CASSLDGLAGGNEQFF
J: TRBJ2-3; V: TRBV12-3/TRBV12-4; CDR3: CASSLDGSADTQYF
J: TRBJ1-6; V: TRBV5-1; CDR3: CASSLAPNSPLHF
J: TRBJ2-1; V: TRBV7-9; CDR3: CASSPPWREGSYNEQFF
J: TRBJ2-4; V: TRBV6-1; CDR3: CASSTMGGANIQYF
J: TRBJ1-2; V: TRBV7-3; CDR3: CASSLTGRQNYGYTF
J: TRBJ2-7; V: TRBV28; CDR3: CASRIQRSSYEQYF
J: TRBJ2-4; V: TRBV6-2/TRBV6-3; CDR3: CASYQTGEGKNIQYF
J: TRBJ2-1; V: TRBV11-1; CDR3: CASSLLRLAGVVNYNEQFF
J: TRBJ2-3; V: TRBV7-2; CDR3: CASSFRPPSKDTQYF
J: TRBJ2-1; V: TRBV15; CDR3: CATSRVVMAYNEQFF
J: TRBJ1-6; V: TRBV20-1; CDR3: CSARDPKGAYNSPLHF
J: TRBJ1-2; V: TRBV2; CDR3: CASSEGWDSDSPLGYTF
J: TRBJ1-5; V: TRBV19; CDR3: CGRGYNQPQHF
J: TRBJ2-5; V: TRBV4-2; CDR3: CASSQDSGEYQETQYF
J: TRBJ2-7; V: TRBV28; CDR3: CASSIQGRHSYEQYF
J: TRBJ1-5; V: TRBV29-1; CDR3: CSVVPGTNQPQHF
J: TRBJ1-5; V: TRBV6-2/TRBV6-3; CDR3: CASSNRALGGNQPQHF
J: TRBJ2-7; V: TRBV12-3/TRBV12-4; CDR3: CASSFAHEQYF
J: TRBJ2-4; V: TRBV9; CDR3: CASSVEAGRGNIQYF
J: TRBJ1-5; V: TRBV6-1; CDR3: CASSDDQAYRQPQHF
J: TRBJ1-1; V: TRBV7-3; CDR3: CASSETNSVGAEAFF
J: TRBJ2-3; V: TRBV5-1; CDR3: CASSFGIPRTDTQYF
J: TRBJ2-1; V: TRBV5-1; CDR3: CASNSLLAGPNEQFF
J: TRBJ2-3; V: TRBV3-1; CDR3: CASSQDPGADTQYF
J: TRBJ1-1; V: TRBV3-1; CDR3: CASSQVGQRGSRGTEAFF
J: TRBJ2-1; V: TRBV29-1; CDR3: CSVVSRDTFNEQFF
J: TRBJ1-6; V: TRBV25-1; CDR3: CASRDSLDNSPLHF
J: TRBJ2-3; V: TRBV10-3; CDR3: CAIRGGGPRDTQYF
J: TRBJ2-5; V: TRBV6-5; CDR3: CASSYSQGGFSETQYF
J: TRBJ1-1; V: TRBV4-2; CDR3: CASSQEGSARTEAFF
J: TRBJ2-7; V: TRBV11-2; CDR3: CASSLDVGGGPRVGQYF
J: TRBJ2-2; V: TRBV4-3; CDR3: CASSQEAQISAGELFF
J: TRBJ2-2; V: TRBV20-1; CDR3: CSGRDAGRANTGELFF
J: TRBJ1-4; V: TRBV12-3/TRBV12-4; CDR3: CASSSRQGWIEKLFF
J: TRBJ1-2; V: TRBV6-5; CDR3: CASSYGDRGGYGYTF